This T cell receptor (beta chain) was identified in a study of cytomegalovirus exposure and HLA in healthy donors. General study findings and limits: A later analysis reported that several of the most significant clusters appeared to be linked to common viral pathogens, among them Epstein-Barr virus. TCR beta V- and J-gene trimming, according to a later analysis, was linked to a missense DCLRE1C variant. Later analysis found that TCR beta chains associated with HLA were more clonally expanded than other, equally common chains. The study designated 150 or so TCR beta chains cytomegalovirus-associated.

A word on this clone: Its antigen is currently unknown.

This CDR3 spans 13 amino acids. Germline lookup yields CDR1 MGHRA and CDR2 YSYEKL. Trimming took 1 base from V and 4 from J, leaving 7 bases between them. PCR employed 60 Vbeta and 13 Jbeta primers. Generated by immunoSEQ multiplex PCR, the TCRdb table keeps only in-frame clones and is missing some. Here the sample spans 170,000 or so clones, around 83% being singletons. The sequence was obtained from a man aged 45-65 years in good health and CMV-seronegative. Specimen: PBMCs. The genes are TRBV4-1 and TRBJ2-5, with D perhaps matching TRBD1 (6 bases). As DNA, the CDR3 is TGCGCCAGCAGCCAAGCAGGGGTAGAGACCCAGTACTTC. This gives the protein CASSQAGVETQYF.